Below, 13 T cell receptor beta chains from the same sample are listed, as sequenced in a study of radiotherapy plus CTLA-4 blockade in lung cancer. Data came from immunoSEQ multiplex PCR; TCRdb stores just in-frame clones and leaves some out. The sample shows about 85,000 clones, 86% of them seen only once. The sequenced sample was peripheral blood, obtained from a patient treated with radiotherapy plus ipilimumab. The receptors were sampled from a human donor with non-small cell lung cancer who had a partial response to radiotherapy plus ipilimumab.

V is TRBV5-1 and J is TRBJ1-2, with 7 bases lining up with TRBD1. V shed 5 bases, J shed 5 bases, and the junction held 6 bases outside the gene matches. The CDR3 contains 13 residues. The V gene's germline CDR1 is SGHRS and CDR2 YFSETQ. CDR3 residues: CASSQPGQYGYTF. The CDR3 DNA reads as TGCGCCAGCAGTCAGCCGGGACAGTATGGCTACACCTTC.

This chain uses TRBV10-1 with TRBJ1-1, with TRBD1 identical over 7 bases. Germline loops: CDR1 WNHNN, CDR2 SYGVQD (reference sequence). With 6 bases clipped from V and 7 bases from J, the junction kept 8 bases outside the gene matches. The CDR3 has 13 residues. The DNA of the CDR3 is TGCGCCAGCAGCCCGACAGGGCATTATGAAGCTTTCTTT. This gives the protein CASSPTGHYEAFF.

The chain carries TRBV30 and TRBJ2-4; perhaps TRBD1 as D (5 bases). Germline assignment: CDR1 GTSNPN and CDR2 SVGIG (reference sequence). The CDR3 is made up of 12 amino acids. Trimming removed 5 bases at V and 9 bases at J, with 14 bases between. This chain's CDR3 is CAWSTGGPIQYF. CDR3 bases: TGTGCCTGGTCCACAGGTGGGCCCATTCAGTACTTC.

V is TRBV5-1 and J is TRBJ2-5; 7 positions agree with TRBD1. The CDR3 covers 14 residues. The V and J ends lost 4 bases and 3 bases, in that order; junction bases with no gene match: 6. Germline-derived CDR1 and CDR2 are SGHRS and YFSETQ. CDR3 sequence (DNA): TGCGCCAGCAGCCCTATGGGGACAGAAGAGACCCAGTACTTC. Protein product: CASSPMGTEETQYF.

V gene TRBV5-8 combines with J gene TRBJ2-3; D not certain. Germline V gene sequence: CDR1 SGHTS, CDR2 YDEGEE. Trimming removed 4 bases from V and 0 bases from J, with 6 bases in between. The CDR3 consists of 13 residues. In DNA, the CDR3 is TGTGCCAGCAGCAGAACTAGCACAGATACGCAGTATTTT. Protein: CASSRTSTDTQYF. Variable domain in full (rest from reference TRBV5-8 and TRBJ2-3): EAGVTQSPTHLIKTRGQQATLRCSPISGHTSVYWYQQALGLGLQFLLWYDEGEERNRGNFPPRFSGRQFPNYSSELNVNALELEDSALYLCASSRTSTDTQYFGPGTRLTVL.

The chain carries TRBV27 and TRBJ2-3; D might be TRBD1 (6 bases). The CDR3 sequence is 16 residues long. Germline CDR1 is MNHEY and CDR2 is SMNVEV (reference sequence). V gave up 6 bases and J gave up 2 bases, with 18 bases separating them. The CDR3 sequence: CASRPSARGFTDTQYF. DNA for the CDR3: TGTGCCAGCAGGCCCTCCGCCAGGGGCTTCACAGATACGCAGTATTTT.

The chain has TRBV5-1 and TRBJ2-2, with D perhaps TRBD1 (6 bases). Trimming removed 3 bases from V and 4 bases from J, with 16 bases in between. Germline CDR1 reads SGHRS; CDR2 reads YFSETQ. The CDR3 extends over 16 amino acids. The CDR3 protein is CASSWTGTTITGELFF. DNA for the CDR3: TGCGCCAGCAGCTGGACCGGGACAACCATCACCGGGGAGCTGTTTTTT.

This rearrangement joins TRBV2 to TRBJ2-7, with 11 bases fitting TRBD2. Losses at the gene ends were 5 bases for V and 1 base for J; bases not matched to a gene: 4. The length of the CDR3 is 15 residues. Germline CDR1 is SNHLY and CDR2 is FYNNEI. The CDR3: CASSLAGGYSYEQYF. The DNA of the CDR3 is TGTGCCAGCAGTTTAGCGGGAGGGTATTCCTACGAGCAGTACTTC.

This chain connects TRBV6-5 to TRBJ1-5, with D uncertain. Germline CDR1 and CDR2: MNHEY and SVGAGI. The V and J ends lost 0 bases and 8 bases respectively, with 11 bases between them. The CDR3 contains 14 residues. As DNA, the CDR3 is TGTGCCAGCAGTTACTCGGCGGAGCGGGAGCCCCAGCATTTT. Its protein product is CASSYSAEREPQHF.

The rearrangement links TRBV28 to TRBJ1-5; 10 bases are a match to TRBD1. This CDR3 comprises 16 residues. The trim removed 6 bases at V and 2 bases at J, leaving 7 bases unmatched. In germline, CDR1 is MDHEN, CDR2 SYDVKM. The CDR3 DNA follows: TGTGCCAGCAGAAGATCCGGGACAGGGGGCAATCAGCCCCAGCATTTT. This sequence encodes CASRRSGTGGNQPQHF.

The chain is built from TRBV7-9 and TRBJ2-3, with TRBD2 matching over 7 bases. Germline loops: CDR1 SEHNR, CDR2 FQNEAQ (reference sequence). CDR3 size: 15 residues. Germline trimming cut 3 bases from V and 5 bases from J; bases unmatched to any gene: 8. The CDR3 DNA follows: TGTGCCAGCAGCTTGGGGTGGCGGGAGAAAGATACGCAGTATTTT. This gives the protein CASSLGWREKDTQYF.

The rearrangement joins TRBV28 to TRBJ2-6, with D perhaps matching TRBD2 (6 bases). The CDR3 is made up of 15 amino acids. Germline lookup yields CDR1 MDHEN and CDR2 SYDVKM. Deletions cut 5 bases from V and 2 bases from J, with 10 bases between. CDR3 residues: CASSPPGAGANVLTF. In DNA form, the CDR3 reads TGTGCCAGCAGTCCCCCGGGGGCTGGGGCCAACGTCCTGACTTTC.

DNA of the CDR3: TGCGCCAGCAGGCCTAGCGGGAACTACAATGAGCAGTTCTTC. Translated, it gives CASRPSGNYNEQFF. This chain links TRBV10-1 with TRBJ2-1; 9 nucleotides align to TRBD2. This CDR3 spans 14 amino acids. The germline V gene has CDR1 WNHNN and CDR2 SYGVQD (reference sequence). V dropped 6 bases and J dropped 3; count of bases not matched to a gene: 3.